The 30 T cell receptor beta chains below come from one sample, sequenced in a study of blood T cell repertoires in COVID-19. Clones were read by immunoSEQ multiplex PCR, and TCRdb kept only the in-frame ones, dropping some. The sample has about 280,000 clones, nearly 90% seen once. Source material: PBMCs or T cells enriched from blood (not recorded which). The receptors derive from a woman aged 18-29 years with acute COVID-19.

A note on this clone: Relative to the germline gene, one junction end is altered; a read error may explain this. This chain joins TRBV15 and TRBJ1-3; D call uncertain. The CDR3 length is 12 residues. Germline values: CDR1 LNHNV, CDR2 YYDKDF (reference sequence). The CDR3 bases are TGTGCCACCAGCAGAGATGGAGACACCATATATTTT. Translation gives CATSRDGDTIYF.

As for this clone: Other DNA sequences in the sample encode the same CDR3. The chain links TRBV5-1 to TRBJ2-1, with 9 positions matching TRBD2. The CDR3 totals 15 residues. Losses at the gene ends were 4 bases for V and 7 bases for J; bases not matched to a gene: 9. Germline CDR1 reads SGHRS; CDR2 reads YFSETQ. CDR3 residues: CASSLTSGGGNEQFF. The CDR3 coding sequence is TGCGCCAGCAGCCTGACTAGCGGAGGGGGGAATGAGCAGTTCTTC.

The V call is TRBV4-2, the J call TRBJ2-7, with TRBD2 matching 10 bases. This CDR3 comprises 15 residues. Looked up from germline, CDR1 is LGHNA and CDR2 is YNFKEQ. V was clipped by 1 base and J by 7 bases; unmatched bases: 7. Written as DNA, the CDR3 is TGTGCCAGCAGCCAAGGTCGGCTAGCGGGGGATGAGCAGTACTTC. Its protein is CASSQGRLAGDEQYF.

V gene TRBV9 combines with J gene TRBJ1-4; TRBD1 is a possible D gene (5 bases). The CDR3 covers 14 residues. Between the trimmed V and J ends, which lost 0 bases and 5 bases, there was a span of 8 bases. In germline, CDR1 is SGDLS, CDR2 YYNGEE. CDR3 sequence reads: CASSVGGANEKLFF. The CDR3 coding sequence is TGTGCCAGCAGCGTAGGGGGCGCAAATGAAAAACTGTTTTTT.

The V gene is TRBV19, the J gene TRBJ2-6, with 9 bases lining up with TRBD2. The ends lost 7 bases at V and 0 bases at J; junction bases unmatched: 7. CDR1 is LNHDA, CDR2 SQIVND, per germline (reference sequence). The CDR3 has 17 residues. CDR3 in amino acids: CASKSSGDYSGANVLTF. Here the CDR3 DNA reads TGTGCCAGTAAGTCTAGCGGGGATTACTCTGGGGCCAACGTCCTGACTTTC. The full variable domain, its missing parts supplied by reference TRBV19 and TRBJ2-6, is DGGITQSPKYLFRKEGQNVTLSCEQNLNHDAMYWYRQDPGQGLRLIYYSQIVNDFQKGDIAEGYSVSREKKESFPLTVTSAQKNPTAFYLCASKSSGDYSGANVLTFGAGSRLTVL.

V and J are TRBV7-9 and TRBJ1-1; 7 bases match TRBD1. The CDR3 is 17 amino acids. Per the germline V gene, CDR1 is SEHNR and CDR2 is FQNEAQ (reference sequence). The J segment lost 4 bases and the V segment lost 0 bases, leaving 11 bases of the junction unmatched. CDR3 protein: CASSLAGTAGRGTEAFF. For the CDR3, the DNA is TGTGCCAGCAGCTTAGCCGGGACAGCCGGGCGGGGCACTGAAGCTTTCTTT.

The chain recombines TRBV27 with TRBJ2-7; a weak D match, TRBD2 (5 bases). Between the trimmed V and J ends, which lost 6 bases and 4 bases, there was a span of 13 bases. The germline gives CDR1 MNHEY, CDR2 SMNVEV (reference sequence). The CDR3 has 13 residues. The CDR3: CASRRAGRYEQYF. DNA for the CDR3: TGTGCCAGCAGGCGGGCGGGCCGGTACGAGCAGTACTTC.

The CDR3 here is CASSSAGMNTEAFF. For the CDR3, the DNA is TGTGCCAGCAGTTCTGCAGGGATGAACACTGAAGCTTTCTTT. This rearrangement joins TRBV27 to TRBJ1-1, with D possibly TRBD1 on 5 matching bases. CDR3 length equals 14 residues. The V end lost 4 bases, the J end lost 0 bases, and 9 bases lay between the germline ends. CDR1 and CDR2 (germline): MNHEY, SMNVEV (reference sequence).

The chain combines TRBV7-2 with TRBJ2-6; D unresolved. V was pared by 5 bases and J by 0 bases, with 14 bases between. The CDR3 is 17 residues long. Germline lookup yields CDR1 SGHTA and CDR2 FQGNSA. The CDR3 nucleotides read TGTGCCAGCAGCCCCCAACCTCTAGTCTCTGGGGCCAACGTCCTGACTTTC. It encodes CASSPQPLVSGANVLTF.

The chain employs TRBV6-5 and TRBJ2-1; TRBD2 might be the D (6 bases). Deletions cut 0 bases from V and 5 bases from J, with 14 bases between. Germline lookup yields CDR1 MNHEY and CDR2 SVGAGI. This CDR3 is built from 16 residues. The CDR3 loop is CASSYSMGTENNEQFF. In DNA, the CDR3 is TGTGCCAGCAGTTACTCGATGGGGACTGAAAACAATGAGCAGTTCTTC.

This clone was counted a few times. CDR3 residues: CASSQTSYNEQFF. The DNA for the CDR3 is TGTGCCAGCAGCCAAACTAGTTACAATGAGCAGTTCTTC. The V gene is TRBV7-9, the J gene TRBJ2-1; possibly TRBD2 for D (5 bases). The CDR3 extends over 13 amino acids. V lost 5 bases to trimming and J lost 4 bases, with 9 bases between them. Germline values: CDR1 SEHNR, CDR2 FQNEAQ (reference sequence).

In this sample, this clone turned up a few times. The chain uses TRBV7-8 and TRBJ2-7, with 9 bases aligning to TRBD2. Germline CDR1 is SGHVS and CDR2 is FQNEAQ. The CDR3 loop spans 19 amino acids. V lost 4 bases to trimming and J lost 0 bases; unmatched junction nucleotides: 16. The CDR3 bases are TGTGCCAGCAGCTCCCGGAACGCGGGAGGGCCATTTCTCTCCTACGAGCAGTACTTC. This encodes CASSSRNAGGPFLSYEQYF. Using reference TRBV7-8 and TRBJ2-7 for the parts outside the CDR3, the full variable domain is GAGVSQSPRYKVAKRGQDVALRCDPISGHVSLFWYQQALGQGPEFLTYFQNEAQLDKSGLPSDRFFAERPEGSVSTLKIQRTQQEDSAVYLCASSSRNAGGPFLSYEQYFGPGTRLTVT.

The chain joins TRBV18 to TRBJ1-6; D ambiguous. V was trimmed by 6 bases and J by 10 bases, leaving 16 bases between them. CDR3 length: 14 residues. Germline loops: CDR1 KGHSH, CDR2 LQKENI. Written as DNA, the CDR3 is TGTGCCAGCTCGCCTGACATGGCAAGGTCACCCCTCCACTTT. Amino acid sequence: CASSPDMARSPLHF.

The V call is TRBV7-9, the J call TRBJ1-2; tentatively, D is TRBD1 (5 bases). CDR3 length: 13 amino acids. The ends were cut back, 1 base at V and 5 bases at J, with 8 bases in the middle. Germline values: CDR1 SEHNR, CDR2 FQNEAQ (reference sequence). The CDR3 is CASSLGQIYGYTF. The CDR3 DNA follows: TGTGCCAGCAGCTTAGGACAGATTTATGGCTACACCTTC.

This chain joins TRBV13 and TRBJ2-1, with TRBD1 matching over 11 bases. CDR1 is PRHDT and CDR2 is FYEKMQ in the germline V gene (reference sequence). CDR3 length equals 14 residues. Trimming removed 6 bases from V and 8 bases from J; junction bases left unmatched: 6. The CDR3 nucleotides are TGTGCCAGCAGTCCGGGACAGGGGGTGGATGAGCAGTTCTTC. Translating it yields CASSPGQGVDEQFF.

The chain has TRBV16 and TRBJ1-1; tentatively, D is TRBD1 (6 bases). V lost 7 bases and J 0 bases, leaving 12 bases between the germline ends. There are 14 residues in the CDR3. From germline, CDR1 is KGHSY and CDR2 FQNENV. The CDR3 DNA reads TGTGCCAGCACCGGGGGGCCAATGAACACTGAAGCTTTCTTT. Amino acids: CASTGGPMNTEAFF.

The V and J genes are TRBV12-3 or TRBV12-4 and TRBJ2-1; 9 bases are a match to TRBD1. The trim removed 4 bases at V and 14 bases at J, leaving 6 bases unmatched. The CDR3 is made up of 12 amino acids. In DNA, the CDR3 is TGTGCCAGCAGTTCAATCCGGGACAGGGAGTTCTTC. Translating it yields CASSSIRDREFF.

V is TRBV3-1 (or the pseudogene TRBV3-2) and J is TRBJ2-1, with 7 positions matching TRBD2. Germline-derived CDR1 and CDR2 are LGHDT and YNNKEL (reference sequence). This CDR3 has 15 residues. J was trimmed by 6 bases and V by 1 base; bases with no gene match: 6. The CDR3 is CASSQGGTNLNEQFF. CDR3 DNA: TGTGCCAGCAGCCAAGGTGGGACTAACCTCAATGAGCAGTTCTTC.

The table lists this clone with a few counts. This chain uses TRBV5-1 with TRBJ2-1; D uncertain. The CDR3 spans 13 residues. CDR1 is SGHRS and CDR2 is YFSETQ in the germline V gene. The V end was cut by 5 bases, the J end by 4 bases, with 10 bases between. The CDR3 bases are TGCGCCAGCAGTTCTAGTCGGTACAATGAGCAGTTCTTC. Residues: CASSSSRYNEQFF.

The genes are TRBV27 and TRBJ2-3; the match to TRBD2 covers 9 bases. The CDR3 is 16 amino acids. CDR1 MNHEY and CDR2 SMNVEV come from the germline V gene (reference sequence). The ends lost 6 bases at V and 4 bases at J; junction bases unmatched: 11. The CDR3 sequence is CASSPFGGRGPDTQYF. The CDR3 coding sequence is TGTGCCAGCAGCCCATTTGGCGGGAGGGGCCCAGATACGCAGTATTTT.

The genes are TRBV6-5 and TRBJ2-3; 9 positions match TRBD2. Losses at the gene ends were 3 bases for V and 0 bases for J; bases not matched to a gene: 4. The CDR3 contains 16 residues. CDR1 and CDR2 from the germline V gene are MNHEY and SVGAGI. CDR3 sequence: CASSYSGSLSTDTQYF. CDR3 DNA sequence: TGTGCCAGCAGTTATAGCGGGAGTCTGAGCACAGATACGCAGTATTTT.

This clone was picked up one time. The chain uses TRBV29-1 and TRBJ2-3, with 7 bases that match TRBD2. V lost 4 bases and J lost 4; bases outside the gene matches: 11. The CDR3 is made up of 15 amino acids. Germline V lookup: CDR1 SQVTM, CDR2 ANQGSEA. DNA of the CDR3: TGCAGCGTTGGTTTGTTGGCGGGAGTGTCAGATACGCAGTATTTT. This gives the protein CSVGLLAGVSDTQYF.

J is TRBJ1-2 and V is TRBV30; 9 positions match TRBD1. CDR1 and CDR2 (germline): GTSNPN, SVGIG (reference sequence). The CDR3 consists of 14 residues. Trimming at V came to 3 bases and at J to 8 bases, leaving 10 bases not matched to a gene. CDR3 DNA: TGTGCCTGGAGGCTACAGGGGGCCTCTGGGGGCTACACCTTC. Its protein product is CAWRLQGASGGYTF.

The chain carries TRBV7-9 and TRBJ2-3, with D possibly being TRBD2 (6 bases). Germline CDR1 and CDR2: SEHNR and FQNEAQ (reference sequence). The CDR3 runs to 15 residues. V was pared by 2 bases and J by 0 bases, with 9 bases between. As DNA, the CDR3 is TGTGCCAGCAGCTTAACTAGCAGTAGCACAGATACGCAGTATTTT. Amino acids: CASSLTSSSTDTQYF.

This clone has more than one count but fewer than ten. V is TRBV12-3 or TRBV12-4 and J is TRBJ1-5; TRBD1 is a possible D gene (6 bases). V was cut by 6 bases and J by 7 bases, with 13 bases left in between. This CDR3 is built from 13 residues. CDR3 nucleotides: TGTGCCAGCAGCCCACAGGGTGGACAGCCCCAGCATTTT. Translation: CASSPQGGQPQHF.

This rearrangement joins TRBV19 to TRBJ1-5; TRBD1 might be the D (6 bases). V was clipped by 5 bases and J by 4 bases, with 9 bases between them. Germline V gene data show CDR1 as LNHDA and CDR2 as SQIVND (reference sequence). The CDR3 has 13 residues. The CDR3 DNA reads TGTGCCAGTAGTCAGGGGCTGAATCAGCCCCAGCATTTT. Its protein product is CASSQGLNQPQHF.

This clone was observed a few times. V is TRBV19 and J is TRBJ1-5; no firm D call. Germline V lookup: CDR1 LNHDA, CDR2 SQIVND (reference sequence). The CDR3 length is 13 residues. V gave up 5 bases and J gave up 4 bases, with 9 bases separating them. The CDR3 region is CASSFQANQPQHF. Written as DNA, the CDR3 is TGTGCCAGTAGTTTCCAGGCAAATCAGCCCCAGCATTTT. The full variable domain, its missing parts supplied by reference TRBV19 and TRBJ1-5, is DGGITQSPKYLFRKEGQNVTLSCEQNLNHDAMYWYRQDPGQGLRLIYYSQIVNDFQKGDIAEGYSVSREKKESFPLTVTSAQKNPTAFYLCASSFQANQPQHFGDGTRLSIL.

This chain uses TRBV6-2 or TRBV6-3 with TRBJ2-7; D gene unclear. In germline, CDR1 is MNHEY, CDR2 SVGEGT. This CDR3 is built from 14 residues. V lost 6 bases and J 2 bases, leaving 14 bases between the germline ends. CDR3 sequence: CASSAPPITYEQYF. The CDR3 DNA reads as TGTGCCAGCAGCGCCCCCCCTATAACCTACGAGCAGTACTTC.

The chain joins TRBV4-2 to TRBJ2-7; 7 bases agree with TRBD2. V lost 1 base to trimming and J lost 4 bases; unmatched junction nucleotides: 7. Germline CDR1 LGHNA, CDR2 YNFKEQ. CDR3 size: 15 residues. CDR3: CASSQVLAESYEQYF. CDR3 nucleotide sequence: TGTGCCAGCAGCCAAGTCCTAGCGGAGAGTTACGAGCAGTACTTC.

The V gene is TRBV4-1, the J gene TRBJ1-6; D is unresolved. The CDR3 covers 15 residues. Per germline, CDR1 MGHRA and CDR2 YSYEKL. V lost 1 base to trimming and J lost 8 bases, with 12 bases between them. The CDR3 DNA follows: TGCGCCAGCAGCCAAGGGTCCCCCGCAGATTCACCCCTCCACTTT. Amino acid sequence: CASSQGSPADSPLHF.